This passage covers 5 T cell receptor beta chains from one sample sequenced in a study of human T cells and chemical hapten exposure (dated by TCRdb to the early 2020s). Library preparation was by RACE. The data were produced on a NextSeq 500. In TCRdb, the public reads were trimmed at Q25 with fastp and aligned with MiXCR, with productive beta chains retained. Entries are consolidated by CDR3 protein sequence, retaining the most common genes and DNA. Counted in this sample were fewer than 150,000 distinct CDR3 sequences; 13% of them appeared once. 2.5% to 3.5% of the sample is in the top ten clones. The time point label for this specimen denotes: pre-sensitization, week 0. The label giving this sample's treatment or condition can be read as: therapeutic diphenylcyclopropenone sensitization with weekly scalp DPC. The sample was whole blood, taken in connection with sensitization to the hapten diphenylcyclopropenone (DPC). Source of these receptors: a woman aged 18-35 years with alopecia areata. Some clones in this sample may be carry-over from other donors' samples.

This clonotype was seen many times. The CDR3 protein is CASLQGREGEAFF. For the CDR3, the DNA is TGTGCCAGCCTACAGGGGAGGGAAGGTGAAGCTTTCTTT. The V call is TRBV18, the J call TRBJ1-1, with TRBD1 matching over 7 bases. CDR3 length: 13 amino acids. Trimming took 8 bases from V and 7 from J; bases not matched to a gene: 10. CDR1 and CDR2 (germline): KGHSH, LQKENI.

The chain has TRBV25-1 and TRBJ1-1; TRBD1 matches at 7 bases. This CDR3 spans 13 amino acids. In germline, CDR1 is MGHDK, CDR2 SYGVNS. V trimming: 3 bases; J trimming: 7 bases; junction bases outside the gene matches: 5. CDR3 nucleotide sequence: TGTGCCAGCAGTGAGTCGGGACAGAATGAAGCTTTCTTT. Translated, it gives CASSESGQNEAFF.

Of note for this clonotype: This sequence may be a read error, since a much larger clone differs from it by one base. CDR3 sequence reads: CASSFEDTQYF. CDR3 sequence (DNA): TGTGCCAGCAGCTTCGAAGATACGCAGTATTTT. V gene TRBV5-6 combines with J gene TRBJ2-3; D remains unclear. V was pared by 2 bases and J by 5 bases, with 3 bases between. Per the germline V gene, CDR1 is SGHDT and CDR2 is YYEEEE. The CDR3 covers 11 residues.

The chain recombines TRBV6-2 or TRBV6-3 with TRBJ1-1; possible D gene TRBD1, 5 bases. Per germline, CDR1 MNHEY and CDR2 SVGEGT. Deletions cut 7 bases from V and 5 bases from J, with 17 bases between. The CDR3 is made up of 14 amino acids. CDR3 amino acids: CASNIIGGRTEAFF. As DNA, the CDR3 is TGTGCCAGCAATATTATTGGGGGACGGACTGAAGCTTTCTTT.

The table lists this clonotype with a few counts. The chain uses TRBV13 and TRBJ2-5; D unclear. Germline V gene sequence: CDR1 PRHDT, CDR2 FYEKMQ (reference sequence). This CDR3 has 15 residues. Trimming stripped 3 bases from V and 6 bases from J, with 17 bases between. The CDR3 protein is CASSFPRGGEQTQYF. The CDR3, as DNA: TGTGCCAGCAGCTTTCCGCGCGGTGGGGAACAGACCCAGTACTTC.